The entry that follows covers one T cell receptor beta chain sequence. The source of the sample is a study of glioma-infiltrating T cells after dendritic cell vaccination. Profiled with immunoSEQ multiplex PCR; TCRdb holds only in-frame clones, not every one. Among 95,000 to 110,000 clones listed, approximately 80% were seen once. Trimming removed 0 bases from V and 6 bases from J, with 12 bases in between. This CDR3 region has 15 residues. Per germline, CDR1 SGDLS and CDR2 YYNGEE. The material sequenced was blood, taken before dendritic cell vaccination. The chain joins TRBV9 to TRBJ2-2; D gene uncertain. The TCR originated in a human donor with glioblastoma. The CDR3 here is CASSVVSEGAGELFF. CDR3 coding DNA: TGTGCCAGCAGCGTAGTCAGCGAAGGTGCCGGGGAGCTGTTTTTT.